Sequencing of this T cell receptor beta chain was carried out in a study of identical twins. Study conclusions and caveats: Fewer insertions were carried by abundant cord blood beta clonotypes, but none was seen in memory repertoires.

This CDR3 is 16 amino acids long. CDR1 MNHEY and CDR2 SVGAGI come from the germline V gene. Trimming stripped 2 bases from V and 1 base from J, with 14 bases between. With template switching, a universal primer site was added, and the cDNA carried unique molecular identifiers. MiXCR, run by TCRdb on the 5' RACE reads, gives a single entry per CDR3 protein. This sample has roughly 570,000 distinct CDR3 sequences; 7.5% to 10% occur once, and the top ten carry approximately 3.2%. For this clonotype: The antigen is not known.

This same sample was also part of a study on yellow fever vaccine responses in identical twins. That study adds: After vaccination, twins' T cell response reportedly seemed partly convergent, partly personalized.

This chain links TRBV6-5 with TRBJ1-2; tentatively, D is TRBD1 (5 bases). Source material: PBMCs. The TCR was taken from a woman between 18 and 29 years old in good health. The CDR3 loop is CASSYSMQGGNYGYTF. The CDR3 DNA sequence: TGTGCCAGCAGTTACAGTATGCAGGGCGGTAACTATGGCTACACCTTC.